These T cell receptor beta chains were read from a single sample in a study of CD8 T cells in ankylosing spondylitis. MiXCR, run by TCRdb on the 5' RACE reads, gives a single entry per CDR3 protein. This sample has roughly 400,000 distinct CDR3 sequences, with 20% to 25% found just once. Sequenced input: blood, either unsorted or a sorted T cell fraction (not recorded which). These receptors originate from a male donor with ankylosing spondylitis. Each CDR3 is given with its conserved first and last residue. D genes are given only for firm matches. Clone size appears in some rows only: once, few, many, or a class for an expanded clone.

j_call	d_call	v_call	clone_size	cdr3_length	cdr3_aa	cdr3_nt
TRBJ1-5	TRBD1	TRBV20-1	NA	14	CSASSRTGVQPQHF	TGCAGTGCTAGTTCCAGGACAGGGGTTCAGCCCCAGCATTTT
TRBJ2-3	NA	TRBV18	NA	15	CASSPVTPGPDTQYF	TGTGCCAGCTCACCAGTGACCCCAGGGCCAGATACGCAGTATTTT
TRBJ2-7	NA	TRBV7-8	NA	16	CASSLGRDGRYYEQYF	TGTGCCAGCAGCTTGGGTCGGGACGGAAGATACTACGAGCAGTACTTC
TRBJ2-3	NA	TRBV25-1	NA	16	CASSEWGSASTDTQYF	TGTGCCAGCAGTGAATGGGGGTCGGCTAGCACAGATACGCAGTATTTT
TRBJ1-1	NA	TRBV7-9	NA	15	CASSLVAGMGTEAFF	TGTGCCAGCAGCTTAGTGGCAGGGATGGGCACTGAAGCTTTCTTT
TRBJ2-3	NA	TRBV18	once	14	CASSGNPSTDTQYF	TGTGCCAGCTCGGGGAACCCAAGCACAGATACGCAGTATTTT
TRBJ2-1	NA	TRBV7-2	NA	16	CASSLVAFSSYNEQFF	TGTGCCAGCAGCTTAGTAGCGTTTAGCTCCTACAATGAGCAGTTCTTC
TRBJ2-5	NA	TRBV28	NA	12	CASKTRGETQYF	TGTGCCAGCAAGACACGGGGAGAGACCCAGTACTTC
TRBJ2-5	TRBD2	TRBV11-3	NA	17	CASSLLGGGGREGTQYF	TGTGCCAGCAGCTTATTAGGCGGCGGGGGGCGGGAAGGAACCCAGTACTTC
TRBJ2-6	NA	TRBV4-1	NA	17	CASSQDRGGIGANVLTF	TGCGCCAGCAGCCAAGATCGTGGGGGAATTGGGGCCAACGTCCTGACTTTC
TRBJ2-7	TRBD2	TRBV15	NA	15	CATSRDGLESYEQYF	TGTGCCACCAGCAGAGATGGACTAGAATCCTACGAGCAGTACTTC
TRBJ1-2	NA	TRBV11-3	few	12	CASSHGEYGYTF	TGTGCCAGCAGCCACGGGGAGTATGGCTACACCTTC
TRBJ2-7	TRBD1	TRBV20-1	few	13	CSSPGTGTYEQYF	TGCAGCTCACCCGGGACAGGGACATACGAGCAGTACTTC
TRBJ2-1	TRBD1	TRBV25-1	few	16	CASRGDRGSSYNEQFF	TGTGCCAGCAGGGGGGACAGGGGGAGCTCCTACAATGAGCAGTTCTTC
TRBJ1-2	TRBD1	TRBV4-2	few	14	CASSQDLGGRGYTF	TGTGCCAGCAGCCAAGATTTAGGGGGCCGTGGCTACACCTTC
TRBJ2-1	NA	TRBV15	NA	19	CATSPRGDRYNNYGNEQFF	TGTGCCACCAGCCCCCGGGGGGACAGATACAACAATTACGGCAATGAGCAGTTCTTC
TRBJ1-1	NA	TRBV20-1	once	14	CSARQARQNTEAFF	TGCAGTGCTAGGCAGGCCAGACAGAACACTGAAGCTTTCTTT
TRBJ2-3	NA	TRBV20-1	many	15	CSARYLGLGTDTQYF	TGCAGTGCTAGATACCTGGGACTTGGCACAGATACGCAGTATTTT
TRBJ1-5	NA	TRBV7-2	few	14	CASSTAGGPQPQHF	TGTGCCAGCAGCACAGCGGGGGGCCCGCAGCCCCAGCATTTT
TRBJ2-1	TRBD2	TRBV25-1	many	15	CASTNRLAGDNEQFF	TGTGCCAGCACTAACCGACTAGCGGGGGACAATGAGCAGTTCTTC
TRBJ2-1	NA	TRBV20-1	NA	14	CSALVAASYNEQFF	TGCAGTGCTTTGGTAGCGGCCTCCTACAATGAGCAGTTCTTC
TRBJ2-1	NA	TRBV11-3	NA	15	CASSPGTHPNNEQFF	TGTGCCAGCAGCCCCGGGACCCACCCCAACAATGAGCAGTTCTTC
TRBJ2-1	NA	TRBV5-1	NA	14	CASSLGPTSREQFF	TGCGCCAGCAGCTTGGGGCCTACTAGTCGTGAGCAGTTCTTC
TRBJ2-3	TRBD2	TRBV20-1	NA	16	CSAGGTSGRSTDTQYF	TGCAGTGCGGGGGGGACTAGCGGGAGGTCCACAGATACGCAGTATTTT
TRBJ2-1	TRBD1	TRBV12-5	few	17	CASGLGGTGQGSNEQFF	TGTGCTAGTGGTTTGGGGGGGACGGGACAGGGGTCGAATGAGCAGTTCTTC
TRBJ2-1	NA	TRBV4-1	few	16	CASSFGLGREYNEQFF	TGCGCCAGCAGCTTTGGCCTCGGCAGGGAATACAATGAGCAGTTCTTC
TRBJ2-3	NA	TRBV7-2	NA	14	CASSLRMAADTQYF	TGTGCCAGCAGCTTGAGGATGGCCGCGGATACGCAGTATTTT
TRBJ2-5	TRBD2	TRBV3-1	NA	18	CASSQERTGTSGRETQYF	TGTGCCAGCAGCCAAGAACGAACCGGGACTAGCGGGAGAGAGACCCAGTACTTC
TRBJ1-6	TRBD1	TRBV20-1	NA	14	CSATRTGDGSPLHF	TGCAGTGCTACTAGGACAGGGGATGGATCACCCCTCCACTTT
TRBJ2-7	NA	TRBV9	few	14	CASSLTPDSYEQYF	TGTGCCAGCAGCCTCACTCCGGATTCCTACGAGCAGTACTTC
TRBJ2-2	NA	TRBV7-9	few	11	CASSLWGELFF	TGTGCCAGCAGCTTATGGGGGGAGCTGTTTTTT
TRBJ2-2	NA	TRBV7-3	NA	14	CASSLGVDTGELFF	TGTGCCAGCAGCTTGGGAGTAGACACCGGGGAGCTGTTTTTT
TRBJ2-5	NA	TRBV2	once	13	CASGNPSQETQYF	TGTGCCAGCGGAAACCCGAGCCAGGAGACCCAGTACTTC
TRBJ2-7	TRBD2	TRBV18	NA	15	CASSPERLAGAEQYF	TGTGCCAGCTCGCCCGAGCGTCTAGCGGGAGCCGAGCAGTACTTC
TRBJ1-1	NA	TRBV3-1	few	17	CASSQGTGALKNTEAFF	TGTGCCAGCAGCCAAGGAACGGGGGCGCTAAAGAACACTGAAGCTTTCTTT
TRBJ1-1	NA	TRBV29-1	NA	13	CSVVGVANTEAFF	TGCAGCGTTGTGGGTGTCGCGAACACTGAAGCTTTCTTT
TRBJ2-7	TRBD2	TRBV10-3	NA	13	CASGLAGGIEQYF	TGTGCCAGTGGACTAGCGGGAGGGATCGAGCAGTACTTC
TRBJ2-7	TRBD2	TRBV7-8	NA	14	CASSEGLAGSEQYF	TGTGCCAGCAGCGAGGGACTAGCGGGAAGCGAGCAGTACTTC
TRBJ2-3	TRBD2	TRBV6-2/TRBV6-3	NA	16	CASSYGREGLEDTQYF	TGTGCCAGCAGTTACGGGCGGGAGGGCCTCGAAGATACGCAGTATTTT
TRBJ1-3	NA	TRBV4-2	NA	15	CASSQVWDSGNTIYF	TGTGCCAGCAGCCAAGTATGGGACTCTGGAAACACCATATATTTT
TRBJ2-7	TRBD2	TRBV20-1	NA	13	CSAGLAGVYEQYF	TGCAGTGCCGGACTAGCGGGAGTGTACGAGCAGTACTTC
TRBJ2-5	TRBD2	TRBV7-2	few	15	CASSLVTSGSETQYF	TGTGCCAGCAGCTTAGTGACTAGCGGGTCGGAGACCCAGTACTTC
TRBJ2-1	NA	TRBV7-8	NA	15	CASSLDAGSYNEQFF	TGTGCCAGCAGCTTAGATGCGGGCTCCTACAATGAGCAGTTCTTC
TRBJ2-7	NA	TRBV20-1	NA	13	CSASSSKFWEQYF	TGCAGTGCTAGTAGTTCAAAGTTCTGGGAGCAGTACTTC
TRBJ2-7	NA	TRBV18	NA	15	CASSPSLTVAYEQYF	TGTGCCAGCTCCCCCTCATTGACAGTTGCCTACGAGCAGTACTTC
TRBJ2-7	NA	TRBV10-2	once	14	CASSQRGDSYEQYF	TGCGCCAGCAGTCAGAGGGGGGACTCCTACGAGCAGTACTTC